These T cell receptor beta chains were read from a single sample in a study of identical twins. TCRdb fed the 5' RACE reads into MiXCR, producing one record per CDR3 protein. The table includes 250,000 or so distinct CDR3 sequences, more than 9.5% detected once. The data were also submitted as part of a second study, on yellow fever vaccine responses in identical twins.

What was sequenced was memory (CD45RO+) T cells sorted from blood. The source is a woman under 30 in good health. CDR3s include the opening cysteine and the closing phenylalanine or tryptophan. The D gene is left open where the match is weak. Clone size is not always given. Where it is, it says once, few, many or a class for expanded clones.

DNA: TGCGCCAGCAGCCAAGATAGTACGCAGTATTTT
CDR3: CASSQDSTQYF
size: .
D: .
J: TRBJ2-3
V: TRBV4-3

DNA: TGTGCCAGCAGCCCAGAGGGGGTCCCGGGACAGCCCCAGCATTTT
CDR3: CASSPEGVPGQPQHF
size: few
D: .
J: TRBJ1-5
V: TRBV7-3

DNA: TGTGCCAGCAGCAATGGAGGGGAGCTATCCCTCTCTCTGGGTTACGATACGCAGTATTTT
CDR3: CASSNGGELSLSLGYDTQYF
size: few
D: .
J: TRBJ2-3
V: TRBV11-2

DNA: TGTGCCAGCAGACTAAACTCCAAACAGGGCTACGAGCAGTACTTC
CDR3: CASRLNSKQGYEQYF
size: many
D: .
J: TRBJ2-7
V: TRBV12-3/TRBV12-4

DNA: TGTGCCAGCAGCCCGGAAAACATTCAGTACTTC
CDR3: CASSPENIQYF
size: few
D: .
J: TRBJ2-4
V: TRBV2

DNA: TGTGCCAGCAGCACCCGGGACAGGCCGTACAATGAGCAGTTCTTC
CDR3: CASSTRDRPYNEQFF
size: .
D: TRBD1
J: TRBJ2-1
V: TRBV7-2

DNA: TGTGCCAGCTCCCGGTCCGAGGAGCAGTACTTC
CDR3: CASSRSEEQYF
size: medium-sized
D: .
J: TRBJ2-7
V: TRBV6-6

DNA: TGTGCCAGCAGCTCGCTTCCGACCGGGACAGGGAAAGTTTCGGGTCAGCCCCAGCATTTT
CDR3: CASSSLPTGTGKVSGQPQHF
size: .
D: TRBD1
J: TRBJ1-5
V: TRBV5-4

DNA: TGCGCCAGCAGCGCAGCTATTGGTTCTGGAGAAAAACTGTTTTTT
CDR3: CASSAAIGSGEKLFF
size: many
D: .
J: TRBJ1-4
V: TRBV5-1

DNA: TGTGCCAGCAGTTCCAGGGCGGGGGAGCTGTTTTTT
CDR3: CASSSRAGELFF
size: few
D: .
J: TRBJ2-2
V: TRBV6-5

DNA: TGTGCCAGCAGTGACCCATACTCCTACAATGAGCAGTTCTTC
CDR3: CASSDPYSYNEQFF
size: few
D: .
J: TRBJ2-1
V: TRBV11-2

DNA: TGTGCCAGCAGCCTGGGCTCCGAGCAGTACTTC
CDR3: CASSLGSEQYF
size: many
D: .
J: TRBJ2-7
V: TRBV14

DNA: TGTGCCAGCAGTCCACCCGTGAATAATGAGCAGTTCTTC
CDR3: CASSPPVNNEQFF
size: few
D: .
J: TRBJ2-1
V: TRBV12-3/TRBV12-4

DNA: TGTGCCAGCAGCTCCGTCATAAATCCCAAGCTGGGGACCCAGTACTTC
CDR3: CASSSVINPKLGTQYF
size: few
D: .
J: TRBJ2-5
V: TRBV7-2

DNA: TGTGCCAGCAGCTTACAGGGGCCCCTTTTCAATCAGCCCCAGCATTTT
CDR3: CASSLQGPLFNQPQHF
size: few
D: .
J: TRBJ1-5
V: TRBV7-2

DNA: TGCAGCGTTGACGGATCAAACTCCTACAATGAGCAGTTCTTC
CDR3: CSVDGSNSYNEQFF
size: many
D: .
J: TRBJ2-1
V: TRBV29-1